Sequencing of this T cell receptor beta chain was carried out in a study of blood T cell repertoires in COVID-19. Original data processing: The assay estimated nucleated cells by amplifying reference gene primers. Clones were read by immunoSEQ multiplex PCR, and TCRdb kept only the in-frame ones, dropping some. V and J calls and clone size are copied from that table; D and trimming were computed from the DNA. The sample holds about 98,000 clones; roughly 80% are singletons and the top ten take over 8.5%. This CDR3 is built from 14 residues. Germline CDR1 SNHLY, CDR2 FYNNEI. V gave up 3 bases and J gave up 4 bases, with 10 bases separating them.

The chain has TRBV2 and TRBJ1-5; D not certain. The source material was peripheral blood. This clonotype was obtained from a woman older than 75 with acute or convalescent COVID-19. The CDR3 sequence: CASSDRVENQPQHF. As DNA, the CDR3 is TGTGCCAGCAGTGATCGTGTAGAAAATCAGCCCCAGCATTTT.